What follows are 10 T cell receptor beta chains derived from one specimen sequenced in a study of spatial heterogeneity in lung cancer. Documented time point: sample taken at primary tumor resection. Frozen PBMC, nontumor lung or tumor provided whole RNA, which was sequenced unsorted. TCRdb redid the calling of the 5' RACE reads with MiXCR, one entry per CDR3 protein. Of more than 80,000 distinct CDR3 sequences listed, about an eighth are singletons. Source: PBMCs, taken at surgery. All receptors derive from a male donor with early-stage non-small cell lung cancer.

J is TRBJ2-2 and V is TRBV7-3; TRBD2 matches 8 bases. Germline assignment: CDR1 SGHTA and CDR2 FQGTGA. CDR3 size: 16 residues. The V segment lost 2 bases and the J segment 3 bases; nucleotides outside the gene matches: 5. The chain's CDR3 is CASSLAGGLHTGELFF. CDR3 DNA: TGTGCCAGCAGCTTAGCGGGGGGCCTTCACACCGGGGAGCTGTTTTTT.

This clonotype was counted only a few times. The gene calls are TRBV20-1 and TRBJ2-7, with no clear D. The V and J ends lost 3 bases and 6 bases respectively, with 12 bases between them. This CDR3 comprises 12 residues. Germline V CDR1 and CDR2: DFQATT, SNEGSKA (reference sequence). The CDR3 DNA reads as TGCAGTGCTAGCCGAGATCCAGGCGAGCAGTACTTC. Translating gives CSASRDPGEQYF.

The V gene is TRBV25-1, the J gene TRBJ2-4; 9 nucleotides line up with TRBD1. J was trimmed by 0 bases and V by 2 bases; bases with no gene match: 2. This CDR3 has 16 amino acids. CDR1 and CDR2 (germline): MGHDK, SYGVNS. CDR3 DNA sequence: TGTGCCAGCAGTGAACCGGGACAGGGAGCCAAAAACATTCAGTACTTC. Translating gives CASSEPGQGAKNIQYF. The full variable domain, rest sourced from reference TRBV25-1 and TRBJ2-4, is EADIYQTPRYLVIGTGKKITLECSQTMGHDKMYWYQQDPGMELHLIHYSYGVNSTEKGDLSSESTVSRIRTEHFPLTLESARPSHTSQYLCASSEPGQGAKNIQYFGAGTRLSVL.

The rearrangement uses TRBV12-3 or TRBV12-4 and TRBJ2-5; D is unclear. V shed 6 bases and J shed 7 bases, with 9 bases lying between them. The CDR3 covers 11 residues. As DNA, the CDR3 is TGTGCCAGCAGCCTCGAGAGGACCCAGTACTTC. Translated: CASSLERTQYF.

At least ten counts were recorded for this clonotype. This chain uses TRBV10-3 with TRBJ2-2, with 10 bases aligning to TRBD2. J lost 4 bases, V lost 6 bases, and 8 bases had no gene match. The germline CDR1 and CDR2 sequences are ENHRY and SYGVKD. The CDR3 has 16 residues. CDR3 in amino acids: CAISESGLAATGELFF. The CDR3 region has the DNA TGTGCCATCAGCGAGAGCGGACTAGCGGCCACCGGGGAGCTGTTTTTT.

This clonotype was detected many times. The V and J genes are TRBV12-3 or TRBV12-4 and TRBJ2-7; D could derive from TRBD1 or TRBD2 (5 bases each). Trimming removed 5 bases from V and 0 bases from J, with 14 bases in between. CDR3 length equals 15 residues. CDR3 coding DNA: TGTGCCAGCAGTCCCCTGGGACCGAGCTCCTACGAGCAGTACTTC. Translated, it gives CASSPLGPSSYEQYF.

This clonotype was recorded a few times. This chain joins TRBV19 and TRBJ2-7; D perhaps matches TRBD1 (5 bases). Germline assignment: CDR1 LNHDA and CDR2 SQIVND (reference sequence). CDR3 length: 14 amino acids. V gave up 4 bases and J gave up 1 base, with 11 bases separating them. CDR3 residues: CASSSDSRSYEQYF. In DNA form, the CDR3 reads TGTGCCAGTAGTAGCGACAGTAGGTCCTACGAGCAGTACTTC.

The CDR3 DNA sequence: TGTGCCAGCTCACCGTCCACGGGCAATCAGCCCCAGCATTTT. The encoded protein is CASSPSTGNQPQHF. The V and J genes are TRBV18 and TRBJ1-5; D call uncertain. The V end lost 3 bases, the J end lost 2 bases, and 8 bases lay between the germline ends. There are 14 residues in the CDR3. Germline values: CDR1 KGHSH, CDR2 LQKENI.

This clonotype turned up a few times. This rearrangement joins TRBV2 to TRBJ2-4, with D perhaps matching TRBD2 (7 bases). This CDR3 is 15 amino acids long. Germline V gene lookup returns CDR1 SNHLY and CDR2 FYNNEI. CDR3 sequence reads: CALQQGGEAKNIQYF. The CDR3 DNA sequence: TGTGCTCTCCAACAGGGAGGGGAGGCCAAAAACATTCAGTACTTC.

This clonotype has a count of ten or more. The chain couples TRBV12-3 or TRBV12-4 to TRBJ1-2, with 8 bases matching TRBD1. V lost 5 bases to trimming and J lost 5 bases; unmatched junction nucleotides: 10. The CDR3 runs 15 residues. DNA for the CDR3: TGTGCCAGCAGTGTCCCGGGACAGGAGCAATATGGCTACACCTTC. The encoded protein is CASSVPGQEQYGYTF.